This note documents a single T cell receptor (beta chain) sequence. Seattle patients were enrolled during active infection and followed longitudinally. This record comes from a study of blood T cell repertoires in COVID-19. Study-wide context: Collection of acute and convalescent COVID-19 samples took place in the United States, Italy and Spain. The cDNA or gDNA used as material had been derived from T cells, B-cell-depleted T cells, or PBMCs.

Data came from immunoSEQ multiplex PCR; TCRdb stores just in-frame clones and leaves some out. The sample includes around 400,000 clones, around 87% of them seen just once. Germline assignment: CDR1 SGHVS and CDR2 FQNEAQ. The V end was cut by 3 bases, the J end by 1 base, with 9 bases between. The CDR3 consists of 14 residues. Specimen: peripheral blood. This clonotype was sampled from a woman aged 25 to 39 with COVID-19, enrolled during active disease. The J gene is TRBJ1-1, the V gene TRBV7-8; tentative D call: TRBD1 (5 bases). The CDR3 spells CASSLGLGNTEAFF. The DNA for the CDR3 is TGTGCCAGCAGCTTGGGACTGGGGAACACTGAAGCTTTCTTT.